Sequencing of this TCR beta chain was carried out in a study of blood T cell repertoires in COVID-19. Data came from immunoSEQ multiplex PCR; TCRdb stores just in-frame clones and leaves some out. This sample has 190,000 or so clones, with around 90% found just once. V lost 2 bases and J 8 bases, leaving 9 bases between the germline ends. CDR3 size: 12 residues. Germline CDR1 and CDR2: MNHEY and SVGAGI. The rearrangement uses TRBV6-5 and TRBJ1-2, with D perhaps TRBD1 (6 bases). Sequenced material: PBMCs or T cells enriched from blood (not recorded which). The receptor comes from a woman under 30 who had recovered from COVID-19. In DNA, the CDR3 is TGTGCCAGCAGTTACGGGGGCTCGGGCTACACCTTC. Its protein is CASSYGGSGYTF.